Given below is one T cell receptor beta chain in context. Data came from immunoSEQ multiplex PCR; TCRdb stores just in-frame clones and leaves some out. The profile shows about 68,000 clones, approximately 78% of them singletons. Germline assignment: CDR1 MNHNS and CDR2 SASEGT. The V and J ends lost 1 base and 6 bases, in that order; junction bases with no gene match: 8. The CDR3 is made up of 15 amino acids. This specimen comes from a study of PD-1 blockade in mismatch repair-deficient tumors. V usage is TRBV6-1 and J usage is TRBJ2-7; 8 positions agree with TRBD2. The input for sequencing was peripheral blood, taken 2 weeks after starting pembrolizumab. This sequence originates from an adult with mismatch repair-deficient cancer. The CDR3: CASSEEGGRRGEQYF. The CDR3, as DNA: TGTGCCAGCAGTGAAGAGGGCGGGAGGCGCGGCGAGCAGTACTTC.